A selection of T cell receptor beta chains follows, all from one sample in a study of shared clonotypes between healthy human individuals. Assay used: immunoSEQ multiplex PCR; TCRdb lists only in-frame clones, some missing. This table has some 1,400,000 clones, around 97% appearing once. The sample taken for sequencing was naive CD4+ T cells sorted from blood. The receptors come from a man between 25 and 39 years old in good health. The CDR3 runs from the conserved cysteine through the conserved F or W. Fields, in order: V gene, clone size, D gene, J gene, CDR3 length, CDR3 DNA, CDR3 protein. A D gene is named only where the DNA matches it firmly. Clone size is given for some rows only: seen once, a few or many times, or a class if the clone is expanded.

V: TRBV28
size: -
D: -
J: TRBJ2-6
length: 13
DNA: TGTGCCAGCAGGGGTGCTGGGGCCAACGTCCTGACTTTC
CDR3: CASRGAGANVLTF

V: TRBV5-4
size: -
D: -
J: TRBJ1-1
length: 15
DNA: TGTGCCAGCAGCTCCCCCCCGAGCAAGAACACTGAAGCTTTCTTT
CDR3: CASSSPPSKNTEAFF

V: TRBV15
size: -
D: TRBD1
J: TRBJ1-1
length: 17
DNA: TGTGCCACCAGCAGAGGGGGTGACAGGGGGCGTGACACTGAAGCTTTCTTT
CDR3: CATSRGGDRGRDTEAFF

V: TRBV28
size: -
D: -
J: TRBJ2-3
length: 18
DNA: TGTGCCAGCAGTTCCTCAGGGTTGAGTCCTCCTAGCACAGATACGCAGTATTTT
CDR3: CASSSSGLSPPSTDTQYF

V: TRBV7-9
size: -
D: TRBD1
J: TRBJ2-4
length: 15
DNA: TGTGCCAGCAGCGACAGGGCATATAGCAAAAACATTCAGTACTTC
CDR3: CASSDRAYSKNIQYF

V: TRBV5-4
size: -
D: -
J: TRBJ2-3
length: 13
DNA: TGTGCCAGCACCACGGCGTCCACAGATACGCAGTATTTT
CDR3: CASTTASTDTQYF

V: TRBV23-1
size: -
D: -
J: TRBJ2-3
length: 14
DNA: TGCGCCAGCCGTTCCCCAGGGAGCACAGATACGCAGTATTTT
CDR3: CASRSPGSTDTQYF

V: TRBV20-1
size: -
D: -
J: TRBJ2-7
length: 11
DNA: TGCAGTGCTCTGGACCGCTACGAGCAGTACTTC
CDR3: CSALDRYEQYF

V: TRBV27
size: once
D: TRBD2
J: TRBJ2-4
length: 21
DNA: TGTGCCAGCAGTCCACCCCGGACTAGCGGGAGGGAGTATCCAGCCAAAAACATTCAGTACTTC
CDR3: CASSPPRTSGREYPAKNIQYF

V: TRBV9
size: -
D: TRBD2
J: TRBJ2-1
length: 15
DNA: TGTGCCAGCAGCTCGTCCACTAGCGGGAACGAGGAGCAGTTCTTC
CDR3: CASSSSTSGNEEQFF

V: TRBV7-2
size: -
D: TRBD2
J: TRBJ2-2
length: 15
DNA: TGTGCCAGCAGTTGGACTAGCGGGCGGACCGGGGAGCTGTTTTTT
CDR3: CASSWTSGRTGELFF

V: TRBV6-5
size: once
D: -
J: TRBJ2-3
length: 14
DNA: TGTGCCAGCAGCTCGCGGAGTAGCACAGATACGCAGTATTTT
CDR3: CASSSRSSTDTQYF

V: TRBV2
size: -
D: -
J: TRBJ2-4
length: 14
DNA: TGTGCCACCGGACAGTCTAAAGCCAAAAACATTCAGTACTTC
CDR3: CATGQSKAKNIQYF

V: TRBV4-1
size: -
D: TRBD1
J: TRBJ2-4
length: 16
DNA: TGCGCCAGCAGCCAAGCTCCAGGGGGCAGAGGGGACATTCAGTACTTC
CDR3: CASSQAPGGRGDIQYF

V: TRBV27
size: -
D: -
J: TRBJ1-1
length: 16
DNA: TGTGCCAGCAGTTTACTGCCACTTGGATTGGGGACTGAAGCTTTCTTT
CDR3: CASSLLPLGLGTEAFF

V: TRBV5-4
size: -
D: -
J: TRBJ2-1
length: 16
DNA: TGTGCCAGCAGCCCTATGGACCCACAATTTTACAATGAGCAGTTCTTC
CDR3: CASSPMDPQFYNEQFF

V: TRBV13
size: -
D: TRBD1
J: TRBJ2-1
length: 14
DNA: TGTGCCAGCAGCTTACAGGGGGCCTACAATGAGCAGTTCTTC
CDR3: CASSLQGAYNEQFF

V: TRBV5-4
size: -
D: -
J: TRBJ1-6
length: 14
DNA: TGTGCCAGCAGCTTGACACAGGGTAATTCACCCCTCCACTTT
CDR3: CASSLTQGNSPLHF

V: TRBV28
size: -
D: -
J: TRBJ1-3
length: 14
DNA: TGTGCCAGCAGTCCCCGGGGGGGCGGAAACACCATATATTTT
CDR3: CASSPRGGGNTIYF

V: TRBV6-1
size: -
D: -
J: TRBJ2-2
length: 16
DNA: TGTGCCAGCAGTGCGCCACAGGGGGAGGGCACCGGGGAGCTGTTTTTT
CDR3: CASSAPQGEGTGELFF

V: TRBV11-2
size: -
D: TRBD2
J: TRBJ2-1
length: 16
DNA: TGTGCCAGCAGCTTTCTGACTAGCGGGAGTTTAGATGAGCAGTTCTTC
CDR3: CASSFLTSGSLDEQFF

V: TRBV5-1
size: few
D: -
J: TRBJ2-2
length: 14
DNA: TGCGCCAGCAGCTTGGCCGAGGGCACCGGGGAGCTGTTTTTT
CDR3: CASSLAEGTGELFF

V: TRBV9
size: once
D: -
J: TRBJ2-3
length: 14
DNA: TGTGCCAGCAGCCTCCTAACAGGTTCAGATACGCAGTATTTT
CDR3: CASSLLTGSDTQYF

V: TRBV5-4
size: once
D: -
J: TRBJ2-1
length: 15
DNA: TGTGCCAGCAGCTTGGGGGGTTCCCAGGGGAATGAGCAGTTCTTC
CDR3: CASSLGGSQGNEQFF

V: TRBV29-1
size: -
D: TRBD1
J: TRBJ2-2
length: 13
DNA: TGCAGCGGCCGGGACAGTGACACCGGGGAGCTGTTTTTT
CDR3: CSGRDSDTGELFF

V: TRBV5-1
size: -
D: -
J: TRBJ2-5
length: 14
DNA: TGCGCCAGCAGCCCTGCATTAGCTGGAGAGACCCAGTACTTC
CDR3: CASSPALAGETQYF

V: TRBV18
size: -
D: -
J: TRBJ1-3
length: 15
DNA: TGTGCCAGCTCACCGACAGACAGGAGTGGAAACACCATATATTTT
CDR3: CASSPTDRSGNTIYF

V: TRBV4-1
size: -
D: -
J: TRBJ1-5
length: 17
DNA: TGCGCCAGCAGCCAAGAACCAGGGACCATTAGCAATCAGCCCCAGCATTTT
CDR3: CASSQEPGTISNQPQHF

V: TRBV7-7
size: -
D: -
J: TRBJ2-7
length: 13
DNA: TGTGCCAGCAGCTTTGGGCAAACCTACGAGCAGTACTTC
CDR3: CASSFGQTYEQYF

V: TRBV9
size: -
D: -
J: TRBJ2-6
length: 14
DNA: TGTGCCAGCAGCGTGGTCTCTGGGGCCAACGTCCTGACTTTC
CDR3: CASSVVSGANVLTF

V: TRBV7-3
size: -
D: -
J: TRBJ2-7
length: 13
DNA: TGTGCCAGCAGCTTATTAAAGGACGACGAGCAGTACTTC
CDR3: CASSLLKDDEQYF

V: TRBV7-8
size: -
D: -
J: TRBJ1-3
length: 16
DNA: TGTGCCAGCAGCTTAATTTCCGATATCTCTGGAAACACCATATATTTT
CDR3: CASSLISDISGNTIYF

V: TRBV21-1
size: once
D: -
J: TRBJ1-5
length: 15
DNA: TGTGCCAGCAGCAAAGCGCGGCAGGGACTACAGCCCCAGCATTTT
CDR3: CASSKARQGLQPQHF

V: TRBV19
size: -
D: -
J: TRBJ1-1
length: 17
DNA: TGTGCCAGTAGTATCCGTTCAACTTGGACCGAGGGGACTGAAGCTTTCTTT
CDR3: CASSIRSTWTEGTEAFF

V: TRBV5-1
size: -
D: TRBD1
J: TRBJ1-2
length: 16
DNA: TGCGCCAGCAGCAGCCGGACAGGGGGGGATGCGGATGGCTACACCTTC
CDR3: CASSSRTGGDADGYTF

V: TRBV7-2
size: -
D: TRBD2
J: TRBJ2-6
length: 16
DNA: TGTGCCAGCAGCTTCCTAGCGGGATCTGGGGCCAACGTCCTGACTTTC
CDR3: CASSFLAGSGANVLTF

V: TRBV2
size: -
D: -
J: TRBJ1-5
length: 12
DNA: TGTGCCAGCGGAATTAGGGGGCAGCCCCAGCATTTT
CDR3: CASGIRGQPQHF

V: TRBV10-1
size: -
D: TRBD2
J: TRBJ2-3
length: 17
DNA: TGCGCCAGCAGTGATGTTGGTCTAGCGGGAGCCGCAGATACGCAGTATTTT
CDR3: CASSDVGLAGAADTQYF

V: TRBV18
size: few
D: TRBD1
J: TRBJ2-6
length: 20
DNA: TGTGCCAGCTCACCACGGGAGACAGGGGTAGTGGGTCCTGGGGCCAACGTCCTGACTTTC
CDR3: CASSPRETGVVGPGANVLTF

V: TRBV4-3
size: -
D: -
J: TRBJ2-1
length: 13
DNA: TGCGCCAGCAGCCTAGCTCGACTGAATGAGCAGTTCTTC
CDR3: CASSLARLNEQFF

V: TRBV18
size: -
D: -
J: TRBJ2-1
length: 13
DNA: TGTGCCAGCTCACCATTCCCCTACAATGAGCAGTTCTTC
CDR3: CASSPFPYNEQFF

V: TRBV28
size: -
D: TRBD1
J: TRBJ1-4
length: 13
DNA: TGTGCCAGCAGTTTGACAGGGATGGAAAAACTGTTTTTT
CDR3: CASSLTGMEKLFF

V: TRBV2
size: -
D: -
J: TRBJ2-1
length: 17
DNA: TGTGCCAGCAGAGGGGTTACAGCACTTATTCTGGTCAATGAGCAGTTCTTC
CDR3: CASRGVTALILVNEQFF

V: TRBV5-1
size: -
D: TRBD2
J: TRBJ2-1
length: 17
DNA: TGCGCCAGCAGCTTGGGAGCCGGGAGGGTCTCCTACAATGAGCAGTTCTTC
CDR3: CASSLGAGRVSYNEQFF

V: TRBV6-4
size: -
D: -
J: TRBJ2-7
length: 16
DNA: TGTGCCAGCAGCCCCTCCGGGACTAGGGGGCCCTACGAGCAGTACTTC
CDR3: CASSPSGTRGPYEQYF

V: TRBV28
size: -
D: -
J: TRBJ2-7
length: 15
DNA: TGTGCCAGCAGTTCCTCGCGAATACTATCCTACGAGCAGTACTTC
CDR3: CASSSSRILSYEQYF

V: TRBV18
size: -
D: -
J: TRBJ1-2
length: 18
DNA: TGTGCCAGCTCACGAAATAGACCGGAAGCCGATGCGAACTATGGCTACACCTTC
CDR3: CASSRNRPEADANYGYTF